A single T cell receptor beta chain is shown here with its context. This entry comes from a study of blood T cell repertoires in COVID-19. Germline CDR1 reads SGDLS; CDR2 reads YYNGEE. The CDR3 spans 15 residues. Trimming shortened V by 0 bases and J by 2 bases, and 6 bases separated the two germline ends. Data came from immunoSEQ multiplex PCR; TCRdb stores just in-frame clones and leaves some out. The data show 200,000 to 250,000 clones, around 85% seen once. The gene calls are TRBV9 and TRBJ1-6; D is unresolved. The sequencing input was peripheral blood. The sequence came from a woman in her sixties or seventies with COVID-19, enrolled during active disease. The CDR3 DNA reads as TGTGCCAGCAGCGTAGAGACTGCCTATAATTCACCCCTCCACTTT. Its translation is CASSVETAYNSPLHF. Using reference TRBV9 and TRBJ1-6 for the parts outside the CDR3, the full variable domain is DSGVTQTPKHLITATGQRVTLRCSPRSGDLSVYWYQQSLDQGLQFLIQYYNGEERAKGNILERFSAQQFPDLHSELNLSSLELGDSALYFCASSVETAYNSPLHFGNGTRLTVT.